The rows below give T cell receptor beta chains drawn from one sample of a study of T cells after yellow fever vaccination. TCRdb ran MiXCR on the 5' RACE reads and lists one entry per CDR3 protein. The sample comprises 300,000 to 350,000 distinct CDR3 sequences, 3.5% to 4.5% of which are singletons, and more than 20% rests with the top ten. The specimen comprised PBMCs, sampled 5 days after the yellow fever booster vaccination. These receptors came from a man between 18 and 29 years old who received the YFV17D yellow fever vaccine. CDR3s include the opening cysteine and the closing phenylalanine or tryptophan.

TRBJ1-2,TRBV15,CATSSDRAANYGYTF
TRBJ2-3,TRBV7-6,CASSLIAGANTDTQYF
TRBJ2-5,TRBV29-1,CSVREILETQYF
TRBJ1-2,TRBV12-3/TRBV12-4,CASSLAGGASYTF
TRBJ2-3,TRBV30,CAWTISYTDTQYF
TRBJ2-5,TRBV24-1,CATSEPSREETQYF
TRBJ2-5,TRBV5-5,CASSLVMETQYF
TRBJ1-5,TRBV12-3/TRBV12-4,CASSRTGGSNQPQHF
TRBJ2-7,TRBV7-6,CASSSSTGIYEQYF
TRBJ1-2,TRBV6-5,CASSYSTTGSNYGYTF
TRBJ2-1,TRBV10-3,CAARDRWVYNEQFF
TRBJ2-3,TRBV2,CASRRDRTSDTQYF
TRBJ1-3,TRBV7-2,CASSLQTLSGNTIYF
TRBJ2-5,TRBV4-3,CASSHYGRGLVETQYF
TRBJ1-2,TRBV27,CASSFRGDLYGYTF
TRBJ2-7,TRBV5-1,CASSLVPGVEQYF
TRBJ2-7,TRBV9,CASSPRLSSPPMEQYF
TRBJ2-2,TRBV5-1,CASSLGQGPGAGELFF
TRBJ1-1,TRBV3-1,CASSQYRGRLIVNTEAFF
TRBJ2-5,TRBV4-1,CASSLTSGGEGETQYF
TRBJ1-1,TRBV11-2,CASSLMRDTEAFF
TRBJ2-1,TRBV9,CASSDGRSSYNEQFF
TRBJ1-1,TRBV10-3,CAIRPRESEAFF
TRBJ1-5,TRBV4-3,CASSQEKDQPQHF
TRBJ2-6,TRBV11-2,CASSFTGVANVLTF
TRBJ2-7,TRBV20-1,CSARVSLAGVPYEQYF
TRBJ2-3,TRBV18,CASSPRKSSTDTQYF
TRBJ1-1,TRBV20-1,CSARDRLGYTEAFF
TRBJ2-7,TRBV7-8,CASSANPGLEQYF
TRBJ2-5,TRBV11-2,CASSLLSREETQYF
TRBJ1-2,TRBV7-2,CASSPQGAYGYTF
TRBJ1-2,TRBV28,CASSLSPGLGYGYTF
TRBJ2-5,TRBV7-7,CASSIGQEGLTQYF
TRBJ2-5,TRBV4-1,CASSHRSGTGIETQYF
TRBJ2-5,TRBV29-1,CSVDATEGGDQETQYF
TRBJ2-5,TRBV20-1,CSARDQGGGTETQYF
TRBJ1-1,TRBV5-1,CASSVMGTATEAFF
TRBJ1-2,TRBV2,CASSEGTSYGYTF
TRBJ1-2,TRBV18,CASSSGDGNNRGYTF
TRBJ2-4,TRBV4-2,CASSQDPAGPKNIQYF
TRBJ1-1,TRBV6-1,CASSDRQSTGTEAFF
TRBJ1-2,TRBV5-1,CASSPIRGPAEGYTF
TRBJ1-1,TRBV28,CASSFSRGEAFF
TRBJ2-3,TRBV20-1,CSARDAGRTQYF
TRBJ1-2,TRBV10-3,CALRDTGNNYGYTF
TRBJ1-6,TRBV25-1,CASTKGQGASPLHF
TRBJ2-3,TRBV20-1,CSARIPRGPTDTQYF
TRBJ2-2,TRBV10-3,CAISGTSGANTGELFF
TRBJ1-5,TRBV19,CASSVRTEQRPQHF
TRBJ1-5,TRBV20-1,CSARVGTGGEPQHF
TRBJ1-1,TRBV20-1,CSARPTEAFF
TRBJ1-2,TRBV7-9,CASSSLTGGRDGYTF
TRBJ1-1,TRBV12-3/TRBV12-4,CASTPQGRGGTEAFF
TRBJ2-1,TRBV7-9,CASSFRDYPYNEQFF
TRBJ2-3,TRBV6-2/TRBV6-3,CASSRGLARCTDTQYF
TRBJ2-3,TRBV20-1,CSAILGPADTEYF
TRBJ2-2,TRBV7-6,CASSHDRDRTGELFF
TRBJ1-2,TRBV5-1,CASSFNLVYGYTF
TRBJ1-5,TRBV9,CASGGGNQPQHF